There are a few counts of the clone carrying this T cell receptor beta chain. Its target is not known. This sample is part of a study of blood T cells in healthy people across ages. Whole-study findings and limits: Naive and antigen-experienced cells could not be conclusively compared, given unsorted PBMCs.

Primers used in a second PCR of roughly 6 to 11 cycles were a sample-barcoded 5' primer and a J-beta primer mix. Each single sample gave us at least 3 million CDR3-containing paired-end reads. TCRdb reanalysed the 5' RACE reads using MiXCR and keeps one entry per CDR3 protein. Of 1.2 million to 1.5 million distinct CDR3 sequences listed, around 55% are singletons. The CDR3 extends over 16 amino acids. Germline loops: CDR1 MNHEY, CDR2 SMNVEV (reference sequence). The sequenced sample consisted of blood. The genes are TRBV27 and TRBJ2-5; 9 nucleotides align to TRBD2. With the DNA end fitting TRBJ2-7 better, the J assignment may be wrong. The source is a man aged 18 to 30 in good health. The CDR3: CASSTEGLAGPYEQYF. In DNA, the CDR3 is TGTGCCAGCAGTACAGAGGGGCTAGCGGGGCCCTACGAGCAGTACTTC.